This entry describes one TCR beta chain. This entry comes from a study of blood T cells in healthy people across ages. For the second PCR, which ran for about 6 to 12 cycles, a sample-barcoded 5' primer and a J-beta primer mix were used. Each cDNA molecule carried a tag from a template-switch adaptor that contained 12 random nucleotides. TCRdb reprocessed the 5' RACE reads with MiXCR, giving one entry per CDR3 protein. The data contain 1.5 million to 1.8 million distinct CDR3 sequences, about 45% of them singletons. The specimen was blood. This receptor was identified in a woman aged 18-29 years in good health.

CDR3 residues: CASSQGSGTLKGTQYF. CDR3 coding DNA: TGTGCCAGCAGCCAAGGATCAGGGACCCTCAAGGGGACCCAGTACTTC. The rearrangement joins TRBV14 to TRBJ2-7, with D possibly being TRBD1 or TRBD2 (5 bases each). With the DNA end fitting TRBJ2-5 better, the J assignment may be wrong. The CDR3 totals 16 residues. Germline CDR1 SGHDN, CDR2 FVKESK.